A selection of T cell receptor beta chains follows, all from one sample in a study of shared clonotypes between healthy human individuals. Measured with immunoSEQ multiplex PCR; TCRdb has only the in-frame clones, and not every one. Among around 620,000 clones listed, about 95% were seen once. Sequences were obtained from naive CD8+ T cells sorted from blood. Receptor source: a woman in her 30s in good health. Both conserved end residues are part of each CDR3. D genes are given only for firm matches. Where a row states a size, it is once, few, many or the class of an expanded clone; other rows omit it.

d_call: TRBD2
j_call: TRBJ2-5
clone_size: -
v_call: TRBV28
cdr3_aa: CASSLSLAGGEETQYF
cdr3_nt: TGTGCCAGCAGTTTATCACTAGCGGGTGGGGAAGAGACCCAGTACTTC

d_call: -
j_call: TRBJ1-2
clone_size: -
v_call: TRBV10-3
cdr3_aa: CAISETGGNYGYTF
cdr3_nt: TGTGCCATCAGTGAGACGGGCGGAAACTATGGCTACACCTTC

d_call: -
j_call: TRBJ1-3
clone_size: -
v_call: TRBV6-5
cdr3_aa: CASSYSTDSGNTIYF
cdr3_nt: TGTGCCAGCAGTTACTCTACCGACTCTGGAAACACCATATATTTT

d_call: -
j_call: TRBJ1-1
clone_size: -
v_call: TRBV6-6
cdr3_aa: CASSYGTYTEAFF
cdr3_nt: TGTGCCAGCAGTTACGGCACGTACACTGAAGCTTTCTTT

d_call: TRBD1
j_call: TRBJ1-4
clone_size: -
v_call: TRBV27
cdr3_aa: CASSPGQAEKLFF
cdr3_nt: TGTGCCAGCAGCCCCGGACAGGCTGAAAAACTGTTTTTT

d_call: -
j_call: TRBJ2-1
clone_size: -
v_call: TRBV7-8
cdr3_aa: CASSLVGAFNEQFF
cdr3_nt: TGTGCCAGCAGCTTAGTCGGGGCTTTCAATGAGCAGTTCTTC

d_call: TRBD1
j_call: TRBJ1-5
clone_size: -
v_call: TRBV27
cdr3_aa: CASSHGQGDGGPQHF
cdr3_nt: TGTGCCAGCAGTCATGGACAGGGGGACGGGGGGCCCCAGCATTTT

d_call: -
j_call: TRBJ2-5
clone_size: -
v_call: TRBV7-9
cdr3_aa: CASSGSDQETQYF
cdr3_nt: TGTGCCAGCAGCGGTAGCGACCAAGAGACCCAGTACTTC

d_call: -
j_call: TRBJ1-5
clone_size: -
v_call: TRBV19
cdr3_aa: CASSIQGYSNQPQHF
cdr3_nt: TGTGCCAGTAGTATCCAGGGATATAGCAATCAGCCCCAGCATTTT

d_call: -
j_call: TRBJ2-3
clone_size: -
v_call: TRBV9
cdr3_aa: CASSVGGGTPIRYF
cdr3_nt: -

d_call: -
j_call: TRBJ2-7
clone_size: -
v_call: TRBV27
cdr3_aa: CASSTWGVGELYEQYF
cdr3_nt: TGTGCCAGCAGTACCTGGGGGGTGGGGGAGCTGTACGAGCAGTACTTC

d_call: -
j_call: TRBJ1-1
clone_size: -
v_call: TRBV7-9
cdr3_aa: CASSFSPREAFF
cdr3_nt: TGTGCCAGCAGCTTTTCCCCCCGTGAAGCTTTCTTT

d_call: -
j_call: TRBJ2-7
clone_size: -
v_call: TRBV27
cdr3_aa: CASSYTGSYEQYF
cdr3_nt: TGTGCCAGCAGTTATACGGGCTCCTACGAGCAGTACTTC

d_call: -
j_call: TRBJ1-1
clone_size: -
v_call: TRBV5-5
cdr3_aa: CASSLVGPEAFF
cdr3_nt: TGTGCCAGCAGCTTGGTAGGCCCAGAAGCTTTCTTT

d_call: -
j_call: TRBJ1-2
clone_size: -
v_call: TRBV5-4
cdr3_aa: CASSGNTGSGGYTF
cdr3_nt: TGTGCCAGCAGCGGAAATACAGGGTCGGGAGGCTACACCTTC

d_call: TRBD1
j_call: TRBJ2-7
clone_size: -
v_call: TRBV10-3
cdr3_aa: CAIAPGTGKGEQYF
cdr3_nt: TGTGCCATAGCTCCCGGGACAGGGAAAGGCGAGCAGTACTTC

d_call: -
j_call: TRBJ2-1
clone_size: -
v_call: TRBV13
cdr3_aa: CASSPLRSGAYNEQFF
cdr3_nt: TGTGCCAGCAGCCCCCTAAGAAGCGGAGCCTACAATGAGCAGTTCTTC

d_call: TRBD1
j_call: TRBJ1-2
clone_size: once
v_call: TRBV6-1
cdr3_aa: CASSDKGAGYGYTF
cdr3_nt: TGTGCCAGCAGTGATAAGGGGGCAGGCTATGGCTACACCTTC

d_call: -
j_call: TRBJ1-1
clone_size: -
v_call: TRBV5-6
cdr3_aa: CASSLAGKMVTEAFF
cdr3_nt: TGTGCCAGCAGCTTGGCCGGGAAAATGGTCACTGAAGCTTTCTTT

d_call: -
j_call: TRBJ1-5
clone_size: -
v_call: TRBV5-5
cdr3_aa: CASPHFSQHF
cdr3_nt: TGTGCCAGCCCTCACTTTTCCCAGCATTTT

d_call: -
j_call: TRBJ1-1
clone_size: -
v_call: TRBV7-8
cdr3_aa: CASISQGDTEAFF
cdr3_nt: TGTGCCAGCATCAGCCAGGGAGACACTGAAGCTTTCTTT

d_call: -
j_call: TRBJ2-7
clone_size: -
v_call: TRBV5-4
cdr3_aa: CASSSEVGNLLAGQYF
cdr3_nt: TGTGCCAGCAGCTCGGAAGTGGGGAACCTACTCGCCGGGCAGTACTTC